What follows are 30 T cell receptor beta chains derived from one specimen sequenced in a study of blood T cell repertoires in COVID-19. The repertoire was sequenced with immunoSEQ multiplex PCR; TCRdb's copy has only in-frame clones and lacks some. Of 150,000 to 200,000 clones detected, around 82% appear once; the ten largest clones hold approximately 11%. Sequencing used peripheral blood. The receptors were sampled from a man aged 65-85 years with active or convalescent COVID-19.

This clone came up once. This chain joins TRBV5-1 and TRBJ2-3; D is perhaps TRBD2 (6 bases). V lost 5 bases, J lost 1 base, and 17 bases lay in between. CDR1 is SGHRS, CDR2 YFSETQ, per germline. This CDR3 region has 16 residues. In nucleotides, the CDR3 is TGCGCCAGCAGTAGGGACTCACGAACGCGCACAGATACGCAGTATTTT. It codes for CASSRDSRTRTDTQYF.

This sequence joins TRBV7-8 and TRBJ2-3; TRBD2 matches at 11 bases. The J segment lost 0 bases and the V segment lost 4 bases, leaving 15 bases of the junction unmatched. This CDR3 spans 20 amino acids. The germline CDR1 and CDR2 sequences are SGHVS and FQNEAQ. CDR3 in DNA: TGTGCCAGCAGCTACGCTTATCAGAAGGGACTAGCGGAAAGCACAGATACGCAGTATTTT. Translating gives CASSYAYQKGLAESTDTQYF.

V and J are TRBV7-2 and TRBJ2-3; 8 nucleotides agree with TRBD1. This CDR3 comprises 14 residues. V dropped 6 bases and J dropped 4; count of bases not matched to a gene: 6. Per the germline V gene, CDR1 is SGHTA and CDR2 is FQGNSA. The CDR3 DNA reads as TGTGCCAGCAGGCCGCAGGGGGCGTCAGATACGCAGTATTTT. This gives the protein CASRPQGASDTQYF. Full variable domain (outside the CDR3, taken from reference TRBV7-2 and TRBJ2-3): GAGVSQSPSNKVTEKGKDVELRCDPISGHTALYWYRQSLGQGLEFLIYFQGNSAPDKSGLPSDRFSAERTGGSVSTLTIQRTQQEDSAVYLCASRPQGASDTQYFGPGTRLTVL.

The V call is TRBV28, the J call TRBJ1-5, with 8 nucleotides matching TRBD1. The germline CDR1 and CDR2 sequences are MDHEN and SYDVKM. CDR3 length: 15 amino acids. V lost 6 bases to trimming and J lost 8 bases; unmatched junction nucleotides: 12. The CDR3: CASSGGQGYREPQHF. CDR3 DNA sequence: TGTGCCAGCAGCGGCGGACAGGGCTACCGGGAGCCCCAGCATTTT. Supplemented by reference TRBV28 and TRBJ1-5, the full variable domain reads DVKVTQSSRYLVKRTGEKVFLECVQDMDHENMFWYRQDPGLGLRLIYFSYDVKMKEKGDIPEGYSVSREKKERFSLILESASTNQTSMYLCASSGGQGYREPQHFGDGTRLSIL.

This clone has only a few counts. This sequence joins TRBV19 and TRBJ1-1; no firm D call. Trimming pared 3 bases from V and 1 base from J, leaving 9 bases between. The CDR3 is 14 amino acids. Germline V gene sequence: CDR1 LNHDA, CDR2 SQIVND (reference sequence). For the CDR3, the DNA is TGTGCCAGTAGTATTTCCACAGAGAACACTGAAGCTTTCTTT. Translation: CASSISTENTEAFF.

The chain combines TRBV4-1 with TRBJ1-5; perhaps TRBD1 as D (5 bases). The CDR3 covers 17 residues. The V and J ends lost 4 bases and 0 bases respectively, with 16 bases between them. CDR1 is MGHRA, CDR2 YSYEKL, per germline. The CDR3 reads CASSPLEWGGSNQPQHF. CDR3 nucleotide sequence: TGCGCCAGCAGCCCCCTTGAATGGGGGGGTAGCAATCAGCCCCAGCATTTT.

The CDR3 DNA follows: TGTGCCAGCAGCTTTCAGGGCGGTGAGCAGTTCTTC. It is translated as CASSFQGGEQFF. This chain uses TRBV5-4 with TRBJ2-1; D perhaps matches TRBD1 (5 bases). The CDR3 consists of 12 residues. V was clipped by 2 bases and J by 9 bases, with 9 bases between them. The germline V gene has CDR1 SGHNT and CDR2 YYREEE (reference sequence).

The gene calls are TRBV2 and TRBJ1-2, with 10 positions matching TRBD1. Looked up from germline, CDR1 is SNHLY and CDR2 is FYNNEI. V was clipped by 8 bases and J by 7 bases; unmatched bases: 10. The CDR3 has 14 residues. CDR3 nucleotide sequence: TGTGCCAGCCGTAGGGACAGGGGATGGGGTGGCTACACCTTC. The encoded protein is CASRRDRGWGGYTF.

The J gene is TRBJ1-5, the V gene TRBV5-1; D remains unclear. This CDR3 region has 13 residues. CDR1 is SGHRS and CDR2 is YFSETQ in the germline V gene. V lost 0 bases and J 4 bases, leaving 5 bases between the germline ends. CDR3 amino acids: CASSLGRNQPQHF. The CDR3 DNA is TGCGCCAGCAGCTTGGGGAGGAATCAGCCCCAGCATTTT.

This chain links TRBV5-1 with TRBJ1-1; TRBD1 agrees at 7 bases. Germline V gene data show CDR1 as SGHRS and CDR2 as YFSETQ. The J segment lost 8 bases and the V segment lost 0 bases, leaving 10 bases of the junction unmatched. This CDR3 contains 15 residues. This CDR3 is CASSLAPGQNLEAFF. For the CDR3, the DNA is TGCGCCAGCAGCTTGGCCCCGGGACAGAACCTAGAAGCTTTCTTT.

The chain carries TRBV7-2 and TRBJ2-7; D possibly corresponds to TRBD2 (6 bases). The CDR3 consists of 13 residues. Trimming removed 5 bases at V and 7 bases at J, with 15 bases between. CDR1 SGHTA and CDR2 FQGNSA come from the germline V gene. The CDR3 DNA is TGTGCCAGCAGCACGGGACTGCCAGGGGAGCAGTACTTC. Protein product: CASSTGLPGEQYF.

V usage is TRBV7-7 and J usage is TRBJ1-1; D not resolved. This CDR3 is 13 amino acids long. Germline loops: CDR1 SSHAT, CDR2 FNYEAQ (reference sequence). Trimming took off 1 base at V and 3 bases at J, with 6 bases between the two ends. This CDR3 is CASSLDRDTEAFF. CDR3 nucleotides: TGTGCCAGCAGCTTAGACCGGGACACTGAAGCTTTCTTT.

For this clone: This CDR3 is also generated by other DNA sequences in the sample. V gene TRBV18 combines with J gene TRBJ1-5; D unclear. Germline V gene sequence: CDR1 KGHSH, CDR2 LQKENI. The CDR3 spans 13 residues. V was clipped by 2 bases and J by 4 bases, with 6 bases between them. CDR3 bases: TGTGCCAGCTCACCAGGAGGGAATCAGCCCCAGCATTTT. Translation: CASSPGGNQPQHF.

Details on this clone: The same CDR3 is also encoded by other DNA sequences in this sample. V usage is TRBV5-6 and J usage is TRBJ1-6, with no clear D. CDR3 length: 12 amino acids. Germline CDR1 reads SGHDT; CDR2 reads YYEEEE. V lost 3 bases and J 4 bases, leaving 2 bases between the germline ends. The CDR3 nucleotides read TGTGCCAGCAGCTCATATAATTCACCCCTCCACTTT. It codes for CASSSYNSPLHF.

In DNA form, the CDR3 reads TGTGCCAGCAGATCGGGACAGGGGGCCAGAGAGCAGTACTTC. It specifies CASRSGQGAREQYF. The chain links TRBV6-6 to TRBJ2-7, with TRBD1 identical over 12 bases. Germline V gene sequence: CDR1 MNHNY, CDR2 SVGAGI (reference sequence). The CDR3 is made up of 14 amino acids. V was clipped by 6 bases and J by 7 bases; unmatched bases: 7.

The chain links TRBV5-4 to TRBJ1-3; 7 nucleotides line up with TRBD1. The germline V gene has CDR1 SGHNT and CDR2 YYREEE (reference sequence). Losses at the gene ends were 4 bases for V and 0 bases for J; bases not matched to a gene: 7. CDR3 length: 16 amino acids. The CDR3 reads CASSVQGDLSGNTIYF. CDR3 bases: TGTGCCAGCAGCGTTCAGGGGGACCTCTCTGGAAACACCATATATTTT.

The J gene is TRBJ1-3, the V gene TRBV5-1; TRBD1 agrees at 8 bases. Trimming removed 1 base from V and 0 bases from J; junction bases left unmatched: 12. Germline CDR1 SGHRS, CDR2 YFSETQ. CDR3 length equals 19 residues. As DNA, the CDR3 is TGCGCCAGCAGCTTGCTAGGACAGGGTATCCGGAACTCTGGAAACACCATATATTTT. Protein: CASSLLGQGIRNSGNTIYF. Based on the CDR3 plus reference TRBV5-1 and TRBJ1-3, the full variable domain is KAGVTQTPRYLIKTRGQQVTLSCSPISGHRSVSWYQQTPGQGLQFLFEYFSETQRNKGNFPGRFSGRQFSNSRSEMNVSTLELGDSALYLCASSLLGQGIRNSGNTIYFGEGSWLTVV.

The CDR3 DNA reads as TGTGCCAGCAGCATCGGGGTGGGCTACACCTTC. Its translation is CASSIGVGYTF. The rearrangement links TRBV5-8 to TRBJ1-2, with D unresolved. The CDR3 totals 11 residues. The germline V gene encodes CDR1 SGHTS and CDR2 YDEGEE. The germline V and J ends were trimmed by 4 bases and 8 bases, with 9 bases remaining between them.

The gene calls are TRBV15 and TRBJ2-1, with a possible D match to TRBD1 (5 bases). The CDR3 has 13 residues. The germline gives CDR1 LNHNV, CDR2 YYDKDF (reference sequence). The V gene lost 0 bases and the J gene lost 9 bases, with 9 bases spanning the gap. The CDR3 DNA sequence: TGTGCCACCAGCAGAGAGACAGTTGGTGAGCAGTTCTTC. It is translated as CATSRETVGEQFF.

J is TRBJ2-1 and V is TRBV24-1; TRBD2 matches 12 bases. The CDR3 is made up of 19 amino acids. V lost 4 bases and J lost 3; bases outside the gene matches: 12. Germline loops: CDR1 KGHDR, CDR2 SFDVKD. CDR3 amino acids: CATSDPSGRAQGDYNEQFF. In nucleotides, the CDR3 is TGTGCCACCAGTGACCCTAGCGGGAGGGCCCAAGGGGACTACAATGAGCAGTTCTTC.

This chain joins TRBV5-1 and TRBJ2-5; no definite D call. CDR1 and CDR2 (germline): SGHRS, YFSETQ. The CDR3 loop spans 14 amino acids. Trimming removed 4 bases at V and 5 bases at J, with 15 bases between. DNA for the CDR3: TGCGCCAGCAGCCCGCTTCCGGGTGTGGAGACCCAGTACTTC. Encoded protein: CASSPLPGVETQYF.

This chain links TRBV5-1 with TRBJ2-5; TRBD2 matches at 7 bases. Germline-derived CDR1 and CDR2 are SGHRS and YFSETQ. CDR3 length: 15 amino acids. V was pared by 4 bases and J by 5 bases, with 11 bases of the junction left unmatched. The CDR3: CASSQPSGVGETQYF. The CDR3 nucleotides read TGCGCCAGCAGCCAACCCAGCGGGGTTGGGGAGACCCAGTACTTC.

V and J are TRBV25-1 and TRBJ1-4; 8 nucleotides line up with TRBD1. The germline V gene encodes CDR1 MGHDK and CDR2 SYGVNS. CDR3 length: 13 residues. The junction had 6 bases not matched to a gene; V was cut back by 8 bases and J by 7 bases. The CDR3 is CASHGQGFEKLFF. In DNA form, the CDR3 reads TGTGCCAGCCACGGACAGGGCTTTGAAAAACTGTTTTTT.

This clone was recorded only once. The chain couples TRBV5-8 to TRBJ1-1, with unresolved D. Trimming removed 6 bases at V and 1 base at J, with 4 bases between. The CDR3 has 11 residues. The germline V gene has CDR1 SGHTS and CDR2 YDEGEE. The CDR3 DNA is TGTGCCAGCATCCGGAACACTGAAGCTTTCTTT. It specifies CASIRNTEAFF.

The chain has TRBV9 and TRBJ1-2; D not resolved. The ends were cut back, 0 bases at V and 6 bases at J, with 18 bases in the middle. The germline CDR1 and CDR2 sequences are SGDLS and YYNGEE. CDR3 length equals 16 residues. This CDR3 is CASSVGQFSLYDGYTF. The CDR3 region has the DNA TGTGCCAGCAGCGTAGGGCAGTTCTCCCTTTACGATGGCTACACCTTC.

The genes are TRBV10-2 and TRBJ2-1; possibly TRBD1 for D (6 bases). CDR1 is WSHSY, CDR2 SAAADI, per germline. There are 14 residues in the CDR3. Trimming took off 6 bases at V and 7 bases at J, with 16 bases between the two ends. The CDR3 spells CASRDSGKANEQFF. Here the CDR3 DNA reads TGCGCCAGCAGGGACAGCGGTAAAGCAAATGAGCAGTTCTTC.

The genes are TRBV3-1 (or the pseudogene TRBV3-2) and TRBJ2-7, with D uncertain. CDR3 length: 13 amino acids. Germline V gene sequence: CDR1 LGHDT, CDR2 YNNKEL (reference sequence). V lost 4 bases and J lost 3, with 10 bases in between. The CDR3 protein is CASSPKANYEQYF. In DNA, the CDR3 is TGTGCCAGCAGCCCGAAAGCAAACTACGAGCAGTACTTC.

This sequence joins TRBV27 and TRBJ1-2; D is uncertain. Looked up from germline, CDR1 is MNHEY and CDR2 is SMNVEV (reference sequence). The CDR3 extends over 14 amino acids. The germline V and J ends were trimmed by 8 bases and 5 bases, with 18 bases remaining between them. The CDR3 sequence is CASRRNGESYGYTF. The CDR3 DNA is TGTGCCAGCCGGAGAAATGGGGAGAGTTATGGCTACACCTTC.

The chain has TRBV6-5 and TRBJ1-1; possibly TRBD1 for D (5 bases). The CDR3 is made up of 15 amino acids. The V gene lost 0 bases and the J gene lost 1 base, with 9 bases spanning the gap. Germline values: CDR1 MNHEY, CDR2 SVGAGI. CDR3 DNA: TGTGCCAGCAGTTACTCGAGACAGAAGAACACTGAAGCTTTCTTT. Amino acids: CASSYSRQKNTEAFF.

V gene TRBV10-3 combines with J gene TRBJ2-3; D not certain. The CDR3 length is 14 residues. CDR1 is ENHRY and CDR2 is SYGVKD in the germline V gene. V was cut by 0 bases and J by 0 bases, with 4 bases left in between. CDR3: CAISESSSTDTQYF. The CDR3, as DNA: TGTGCCATCAGTGAGTCTTCTAGCACAGATACGCAGTATTTT.